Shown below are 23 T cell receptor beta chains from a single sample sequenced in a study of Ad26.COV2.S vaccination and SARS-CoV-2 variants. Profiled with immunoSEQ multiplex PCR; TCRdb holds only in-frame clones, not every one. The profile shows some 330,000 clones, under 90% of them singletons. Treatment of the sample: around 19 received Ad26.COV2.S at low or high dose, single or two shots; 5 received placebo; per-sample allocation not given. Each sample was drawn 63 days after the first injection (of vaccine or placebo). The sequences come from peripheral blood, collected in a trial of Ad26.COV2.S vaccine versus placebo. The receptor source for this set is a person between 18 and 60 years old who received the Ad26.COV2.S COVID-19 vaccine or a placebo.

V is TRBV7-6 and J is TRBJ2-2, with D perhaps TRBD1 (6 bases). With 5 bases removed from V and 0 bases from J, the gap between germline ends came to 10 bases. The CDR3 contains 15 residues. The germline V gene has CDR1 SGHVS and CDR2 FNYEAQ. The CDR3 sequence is CASSKRTANTGELFF. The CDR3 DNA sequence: TGTGCCAGCAGCAAAAGGACAGCGAACACCGGGGAGCTGTTTTTT.

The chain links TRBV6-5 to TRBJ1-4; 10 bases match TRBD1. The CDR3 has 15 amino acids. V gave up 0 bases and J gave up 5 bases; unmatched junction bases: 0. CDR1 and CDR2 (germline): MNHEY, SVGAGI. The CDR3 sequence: CASSYSDRGNEKLFF. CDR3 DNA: TGTGCCAGCAGTTACTCGGACAGGGGGAATGAAAAACTGTTTTTT.

CDR3 sequence (DNA): TGTGCCATCAGTTTAGGACCTGGGGACTATGGCTACACCTTC. This encodes CAISLGPGDYGYTF. The rearrangement uses TRBV10-3 and TRBJ1-2; the D is unclear. V was clipped by 5 bases and J by 3 bases, with 13 bases between them. This CDR3 is 14 amino acids long. CDR1 and CDR2 (germline): ENHRY, SYGVKD.

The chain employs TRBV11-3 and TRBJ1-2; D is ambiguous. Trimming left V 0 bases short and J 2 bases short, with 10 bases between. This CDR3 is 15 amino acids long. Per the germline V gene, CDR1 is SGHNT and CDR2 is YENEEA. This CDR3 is CASSLDAAGNYGYTF. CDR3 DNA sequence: TGTGCCAGCAGCTTAGATGCAGCGGGGAACTATGGCTACACCTTC. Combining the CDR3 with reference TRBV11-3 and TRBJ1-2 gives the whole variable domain EAGVVQSPRYKIIEKKQPVAFWCNPISGHNTLYWYLQNLGQGPELLIRYENEEAVDDSQLPKDRFSAERLKGVDSTLKIQPAELGDSAVYLCASSLDAAGNYGYTFGSGTRLTVV.

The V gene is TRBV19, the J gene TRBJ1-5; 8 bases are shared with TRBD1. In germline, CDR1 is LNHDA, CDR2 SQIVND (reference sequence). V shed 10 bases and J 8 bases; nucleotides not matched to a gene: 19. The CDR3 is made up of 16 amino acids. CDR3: CATLAQSGQGGKPQHF. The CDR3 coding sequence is TGTGCCACCCTTGCCCAATCAGGACAGGGAGGGAAGCCCCAGCATTTT.

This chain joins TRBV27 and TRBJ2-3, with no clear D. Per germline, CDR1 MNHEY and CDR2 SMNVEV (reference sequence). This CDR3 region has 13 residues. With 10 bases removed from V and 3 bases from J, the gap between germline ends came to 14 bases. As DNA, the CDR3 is TGTGCCACCATTTCGGGCCTTACAGATACGCAGTATTTT. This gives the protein CATISGLTDTQYF.

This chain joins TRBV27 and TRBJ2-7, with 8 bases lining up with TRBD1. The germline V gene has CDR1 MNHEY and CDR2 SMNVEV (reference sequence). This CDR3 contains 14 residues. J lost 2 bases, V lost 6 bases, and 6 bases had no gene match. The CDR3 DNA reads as TGTGCCAGCAGGCGGACAGGGCCAGCCTACGAGCAGTACTTC. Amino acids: CASRRTGPAYEQYF.

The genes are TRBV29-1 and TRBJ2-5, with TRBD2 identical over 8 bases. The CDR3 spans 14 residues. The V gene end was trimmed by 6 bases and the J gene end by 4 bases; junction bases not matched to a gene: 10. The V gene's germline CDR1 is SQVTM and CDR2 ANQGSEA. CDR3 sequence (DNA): TGCAGCGTCGTCGGGGGGGCCTTTGGAGAGACCCAGTACTTC. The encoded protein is CSVVGGAFGETQYF.

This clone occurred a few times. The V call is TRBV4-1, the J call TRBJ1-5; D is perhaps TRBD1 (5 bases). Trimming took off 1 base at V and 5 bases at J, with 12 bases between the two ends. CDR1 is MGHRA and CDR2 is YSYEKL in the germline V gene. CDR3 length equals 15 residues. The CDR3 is CASSQVGQGDQPQHF. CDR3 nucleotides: TGCGCCAGCAGCCAAGTAGGGCAGGGAGATCAGCCCCAGCATTTT.

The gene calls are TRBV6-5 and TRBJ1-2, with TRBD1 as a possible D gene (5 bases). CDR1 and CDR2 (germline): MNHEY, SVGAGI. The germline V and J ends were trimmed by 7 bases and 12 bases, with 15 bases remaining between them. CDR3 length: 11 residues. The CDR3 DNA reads TGTGCCAGCACCTCAGGGAAAGTCCACACCTTC. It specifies CASTSGKVHTF.

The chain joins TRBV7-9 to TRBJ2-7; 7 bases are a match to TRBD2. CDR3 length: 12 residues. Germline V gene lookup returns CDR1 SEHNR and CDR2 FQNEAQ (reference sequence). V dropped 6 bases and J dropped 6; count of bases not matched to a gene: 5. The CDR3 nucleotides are TGTGCCAGCAGTATTGGCGGGGGCGAGCAGTACGTC. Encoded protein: CASSIGGGEQYV.

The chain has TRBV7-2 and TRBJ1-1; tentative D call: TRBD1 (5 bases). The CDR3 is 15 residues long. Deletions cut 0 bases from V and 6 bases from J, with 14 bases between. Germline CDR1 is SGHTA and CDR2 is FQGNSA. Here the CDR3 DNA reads TGTGCCAGCAGCTTAGCGCACCAGGGAAGGGCTGAAGCTTTCTTT. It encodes CASSLAHQGRAEAFF.

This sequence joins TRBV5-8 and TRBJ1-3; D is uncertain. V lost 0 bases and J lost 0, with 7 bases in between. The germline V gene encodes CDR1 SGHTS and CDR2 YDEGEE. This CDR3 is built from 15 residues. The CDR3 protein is CASSLGRNSGNTIYF. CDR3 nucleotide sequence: TGTGCCAGCAGCTTGGGAAGAAACTCTGGAAACACCATATATTTT.

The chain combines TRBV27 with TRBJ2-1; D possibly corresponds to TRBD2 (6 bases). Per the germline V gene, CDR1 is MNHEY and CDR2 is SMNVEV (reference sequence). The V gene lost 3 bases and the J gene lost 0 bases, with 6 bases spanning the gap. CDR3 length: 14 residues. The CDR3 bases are TGTGCCAGCAGTTTGACTAGCTCCTACAATGAGCAGTTCTTC. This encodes CASSLTSSYNEQFF.

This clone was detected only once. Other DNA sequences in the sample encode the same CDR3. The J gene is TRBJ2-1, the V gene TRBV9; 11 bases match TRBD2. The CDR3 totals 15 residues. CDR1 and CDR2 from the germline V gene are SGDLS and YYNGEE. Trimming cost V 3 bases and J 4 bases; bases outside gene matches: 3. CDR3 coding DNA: TGTGCCAGCAGCGCGGGGACTAGCGGTTACAATGAGCAGTTCTTC. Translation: CASSAGTSGYNEQFF. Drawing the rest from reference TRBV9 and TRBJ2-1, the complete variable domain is DSGVTQTPKHLITATGQRVTLRCSPRSGDLSVYWYQQSLDQGLQFLIQYYNGEERAKGNILERFSAQQFPDLHSELNLSSLELGDSALYFCASSAGTSGYNEQFFGPGTRLTVL.

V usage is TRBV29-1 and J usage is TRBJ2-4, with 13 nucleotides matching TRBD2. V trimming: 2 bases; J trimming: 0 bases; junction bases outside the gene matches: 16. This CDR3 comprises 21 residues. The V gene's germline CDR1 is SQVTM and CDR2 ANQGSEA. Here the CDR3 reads CSVEKLAGELAGGEAKNIQYF. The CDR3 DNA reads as TGCAGCGTTGAAAAGCTCGCTGGGGAACTAGCGGGAGGGGAAGCCAAAAACATTCAGTACTTC.

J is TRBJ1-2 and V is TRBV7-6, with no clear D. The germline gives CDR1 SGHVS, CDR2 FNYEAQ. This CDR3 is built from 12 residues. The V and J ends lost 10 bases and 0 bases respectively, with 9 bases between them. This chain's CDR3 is CATLTPNYGYTF. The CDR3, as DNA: TGTGCCACCTTGACCCCTAACTATGGCTACACCTTC.

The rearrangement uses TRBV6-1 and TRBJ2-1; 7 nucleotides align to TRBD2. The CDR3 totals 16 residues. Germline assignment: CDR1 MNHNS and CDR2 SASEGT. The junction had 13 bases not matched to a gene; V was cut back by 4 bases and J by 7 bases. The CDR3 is CASSVLRSGIGNEQFF. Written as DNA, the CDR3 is TGTGCCAGCAGTGTCTTGAGGAGCGGGATAGGAAATGAGCAGTTCTTC.

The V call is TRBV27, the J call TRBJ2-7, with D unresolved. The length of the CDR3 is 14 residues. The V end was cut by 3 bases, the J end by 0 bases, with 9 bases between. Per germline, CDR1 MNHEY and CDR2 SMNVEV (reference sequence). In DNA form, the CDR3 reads TGTGCCAGCAGTTTGTCTGCGGACTCCTACGAGCAGTACTTC. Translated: CASSLSADSYEQYF.

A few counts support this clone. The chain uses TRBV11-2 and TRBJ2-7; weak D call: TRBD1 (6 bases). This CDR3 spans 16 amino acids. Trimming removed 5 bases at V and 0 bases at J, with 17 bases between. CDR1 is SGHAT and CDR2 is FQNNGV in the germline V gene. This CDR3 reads CASSARTARSSYEQYV. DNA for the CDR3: TGTGCCAGCAGCGCCCGGACAGCCAGAAGCTCCTACGAGCAGTACGTC.

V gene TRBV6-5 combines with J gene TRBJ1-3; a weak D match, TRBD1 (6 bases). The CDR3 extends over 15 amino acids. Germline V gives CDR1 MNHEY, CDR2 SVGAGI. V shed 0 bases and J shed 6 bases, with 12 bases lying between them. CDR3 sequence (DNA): TGTGCCAGCAGTTACTCGTCAGGGGCCCCAAACACCATATATTTT. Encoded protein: CASSYSSGAPNTIYF.

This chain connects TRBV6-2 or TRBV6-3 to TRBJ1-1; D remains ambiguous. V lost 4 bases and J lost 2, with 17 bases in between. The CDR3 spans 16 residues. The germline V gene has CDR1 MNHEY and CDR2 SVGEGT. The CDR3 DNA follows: TGTGCCAGCAGTTGGTTCTTCGGAGGGCGAAACACTGAAGCTTTCTTT. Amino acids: CASSWFFGGRNTEAFF.

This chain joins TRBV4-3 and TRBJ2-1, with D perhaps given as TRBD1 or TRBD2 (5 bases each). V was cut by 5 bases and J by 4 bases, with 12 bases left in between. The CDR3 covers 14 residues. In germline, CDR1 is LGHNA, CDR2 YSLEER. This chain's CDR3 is CASSFRGEYNEQFF. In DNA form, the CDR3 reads TGCGCCAGCAGCTTCCGGGGCGAGTACAATGAGCAGTTCTTC.